This T cell receptor (beta chain) was identified in a study of blood T cell repertoires in COVID-19. The CDR3 runs 12 residues. Between the trimmed V and J ends, which lost 1 base and 8 bases, there was a span of 5 bases. CDR1 and CDR2 (germline): MGHRA, YSYEKL. As processed by the authors: Amplification of reference gene primers provided the estimated nucleated cell counts. Profiled with immunoSEQ multiplex PCR; TCRdb holds only in-frame clones, not every one. From that table come the V and J calls and clone size; the DNA was used to work out D and trimming. The sample holds roughly 100,000 clones, 87% seen once.

This receptor was identified in a woman aged 50 to 65 with COVID-19, enrolled during active disease. Sequencing input: peripheral blood. The rearrangement joins TRBV4-1 to TRBJ1-4, with no clear D. The chain's CDR3 is CASSQAEEKLFF. CDR3 DNA: TGCGCCAGCAGCCAAGCGGAGGAAAAACTGTTTTTT.